This record concerns one TCR beta chain sequence. The sample belongs to a study of cytomegalovirus exposure and HLA in healthy donors. Regarding donors, all were healthy bone marrow donors. Amplification used 60 Vbeta primers and 13 Jbeta primers. Per the original data handling: Among the unique TCR beta chains that a later analysis counted, about 81 million in all, about 11 million were shared. The table came from immunoSEQ multiplex PCR; TCRdb's copy has only in-frame clones and leaves some out. Clonal size and the V and J genes are those of that table, whereas D and trimming came from the DNA. The sample carries roughly 140,000 clones, around 78% recorded once. CDR3 length: 17 amino acids. V lost 11 bases, J lost 0 bases, and 11 bases stayed unmatched. Germline V gene data show CDR1 as SEHNR and CDR2 as FQNEAQ (reference sequence).

The sequencing sample was made of PBMCs. This sequence originates from a woman aged 18-29 years in good health and CMV-seropositive. J is TRBJ2-1 and V is TRBV7-9, with 12 bases that match TRBD2. CDR3 sequence (DNA): TGTGCCTCGGCCACTAGCGGGGGGCGACTCTCCTACAATGAGCAGTTCTTC. This translates into CASATSGGRLSYNEQFF.